This T cell receptor beta chain appears in the sequencing data of a study of control samples from healthy donors and cancer patients (dated by TCRdb to the early 2020s). Remarks on this clone: No cognate antigen has been identified for it. Per-base qualities were not stored, and no clone one base away is much larger.

The library was generated by the immunoSEQ multiplex PCR assay. In its TCRdb copy, this immuneACCESS table keeps in-frame sequences only and misses some clones. Where compared with another copy, unresolved V genes explain less than half of these, and the others have no known cause. The sample records tens of thousands of clones, around 90% of which are singletons. The ten largest account for around 0.78% of the sample. V is cut by 4 bases and J by 4 bases, and the space between the germline ends is 9 bases. Counted from cysteine to phenylalanine, this CDR3 has 12 amino acids. Only the CDR3 DNA is retained, 36 bases long and in frame from the first base. Looking up the germline V gene (reference sequence) yields CDR1 DFQATT and CDR2 SNEGSKA.

The chain employs TRBV20-1 and TRBJ2-3; no D gene is confidently identified. This receptor was obtained from a man aged 25 to 40 with colorectal cancer. What was sequenced was PBMCs. This receptor carries the CDR3 CSATETSDTQYF. The DNA reads TGCAGTGCTACTGAGACCTCAGATACGCAGTATTTT.